This T cell receptor beta chain stems from a study of control samples from healthy donors and cancer patients. This clone came up a few times. Some clones are missing from TCRdb's copy, which holds only in-frame ones; the method was immunoSEQ multiplex PCR. The table has about 12,000 clones, around 87% seen once. The CDR3 runs to 15 residues. With 2 bases clipped from V and 2 bases from J, the junction kept 4 bases outside the gene matches. Germline-derived CDR1 and CDR2 are SGHVS and FQNEAQ. This chain joins TRBV7-8 and TRBJ2-5; 8 bases are shared with TRBD1. The TCR sequence derives from a male donor with melanoma. The source material was formalin-fixed, paraffin-embedded tissue. CDR3 in amino acids: CASSLTGGAQETQYF. The CDR3 nucleotides read TGTGCCAGCAGCTTAACAGGGGGAGCTCAAGAGACCCAGTACTTC.